The subject of this entry is one TCR beta chain. This entry comes from a study of cytomegalovirus exposure and HLA in healthy donors. Losses at the gene ends were 2 bases for V and 0 bases for J; bases not matched to a gene: 2. This CDR3 region has 16 residues. The V gene's germline CDR1 is SGHRS and CDR2 YFSETQ. This PCR relied on a set of 60 Vbeta primers and 13 Jbeta primers. This table comes from immunoSEQ multiplex PCR, and its TCRdb copy is limited to in-frame clones, with some not included. The data hold 150,000 to 200,000 clones, with 70% to 85% observed a single time. V and J are TRBV5-1 and TRBJ2-2; 9 positions match TRBD2. Input material: PBMCs. The origin of this receptor is a woman in her 30s in good health and CMV-seropositive. The CDR3, as DNA: TGCGCCAGCAGCTTAGGACTAGCGACGAACACCGGGGAGCTGTTTTTT. The encoded protein is CASSLGLATNTGELFF.